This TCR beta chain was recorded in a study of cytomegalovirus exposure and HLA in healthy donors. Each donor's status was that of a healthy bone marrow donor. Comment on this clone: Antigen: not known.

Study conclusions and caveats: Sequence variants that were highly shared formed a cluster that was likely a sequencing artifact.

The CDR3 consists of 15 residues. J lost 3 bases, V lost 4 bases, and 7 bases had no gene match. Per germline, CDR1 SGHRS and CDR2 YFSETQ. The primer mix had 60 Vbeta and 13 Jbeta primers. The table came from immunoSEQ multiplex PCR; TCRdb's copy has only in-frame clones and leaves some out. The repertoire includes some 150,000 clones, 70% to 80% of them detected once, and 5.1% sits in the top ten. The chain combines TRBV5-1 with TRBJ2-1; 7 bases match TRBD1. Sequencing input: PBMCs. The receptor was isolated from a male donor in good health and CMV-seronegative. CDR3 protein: CASSQGGSVYNEQFF. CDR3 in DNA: TGCGCCAGCAGCCAAGGGGGCAGCGTCTACAATGAGCAGTTCTTC.